These 31 T cell receptor beta chains were sequenced from one sample in a study of T cell changes during pregnancy in multiple sclerosis. Profiled with immunoSEQ multiplex PCR; TCRdb holds only in-frame clones, not every one. The sample lists about 75,000 clones, about 94% occurring once. Here the sequenced sample was CD4+ T cells from peripheral blood mononuclear cells, taken after pregnancy. These receptor sequences come from a female donor with multiple sclerosis, enrolled in a pregnancy study.

This clone was seen once. CDR3 in DNA: TGTGCCAGCAGTTCCCGGACAGGTGGGAGTTACAATGAGCAGTTCTTC. Encoded protein: CASSSRTGGSYNEQFF. This rearrangement joins TRBV6-5 to TRBJ2-1; 7 bases agree with TRBD1. This CDR3 is 16 amino acids long. V was pared by 4 bases and J by 4 bases, with 10 bases of the junction left unmatched. CDR1 and CDR2 (germline): MNHEY, SVGAGI.

As DNA, the CDR3 is TGCGCCAGCAGTCAAAGGGGGAGGGAGCGCACAGATACGCAGTATTTT. It yields the protein CASSQRGRERTDTQYF. This chain connects TRBV4-1 to TRBJ2-3; D is perhaps TRBD2 (7 bases). V was clipped by 6 bases and J by 1 base, with 17 bases between them. Germline V gives CDR1 MGHRA, CDR2 YSYEKL. The CDR3 sequence is 16 residues long.

The chain carries TRBV18 and TRBJ2-3; 7 bases agree with TRBD2. The CDR3 consists of 17 residues. CDR1 KGHSH and CDR2 LQKENI come from the germline V gene. With V trimmed by 11 bases and J by 2 bases, 19 bases remained unmatched. CDR3 sequence reads: CASRTERAGRDTDTQYF. CDR3 DNA sequence: TGTGCCTCCCGAACAGAGAGAGCGGGACGAGACACAGATACGCAGTATTTT.

The V gene is TRBV2, the J gene TRBJ2-6, with 9 bases matching TRBD1. The CDR3 loop spans 14 amino acids. The J segment lost 2 bases and the V segment lost 9 bases, leaving 2 bases of the junction unmatched. From germline, CDR1 is SNHLY and CDR2 FYNNEI. CDR3 protein: CASRTGAGANVLTF. DNA for the CDR3: TGTGCCAGTAGGACAGGGGCTGGGGCCAACGTCCTGACTTTC.

The V gene is TRBV29-1, the J gene TRBJ1-1; weak D call: TRBD1 (6 bases). Looked up from germline, CDR1 is SQVTM and CDR2 is ANQGSEA. The CDR3 spans 13 residues. Trimming took off 5 bases at V and 0 bases at J, with 10 bases between the two ends. The CDR3 DNA reads as TGCAGCGTTTGGACAGCCATGAACACTGAAGCTTTCTTT. Its protein is CSVWTAMNTEAFF.

V gene TRBV7-9 combines with J gene TRBJ1-5, with TRBD1 matching over 12 bases. Trimming took 1 base from V and 3 from J; bases not matched to a gene: 4. The CDR3 has 17 amino acids. Germline V gene sequence: CDR1 SEHNR, CDR2 FQNEAQ (reference sequence). CDR3 sequence (DNA): TGTGCCAGCAGCTTAGTGGGGACAGGGGGCGTCAATCAGCCCCAGCATTTT. This codes for CASSLVGTGGVNQPQHF.

This chain uses TRBV21-1 with TRBJ1-5; TRBD1 was called by the table and not checked on the DNA. TRBV21-1 is labeled a pseudogene. The CDR3 length is 19 residues. CDR3 protein: CASSKRDRDELVGNQPQHF. The CDR3 bases are TGTGCCAGCAGCAAGCGGGACAGGGATGAGTTAGTTGGCAATCAGCCCCAGCATTTT.

Notes on this clone: Relative to the germline gene, one junction end is altered; a read error may explain this. The V gene is TRBV11-3, the J gene TRBJ2-1; perhaps TRBD2 as D (6 bases). The germline V gene has CDR1 SGHNT and CDR2 YENEEA. This CDR3 is built from 13 residues. Written as DNA, the CDR3 is TGTGCCAGCAGCCGTAGAACGGGGGATCCGCTGGTCTTC. Translating it yields CASSRRTGDPLVF.

The V gene is TRBV4-1, the J gene TRBJ1-5; no clear D. Germline CDR1 reads MGHRA; CDR2 reads YSYEKL. V was shortened by 1 base and J by 0 bases, with 13 bases between the two germline ends. The CDR3 spans 17 residues. CDR3 bases: TGCGCCAGCAGCCAAGTCTGGGTAGAGGTTAGCAATCAGCCCCAGCATTTT. This encodes CASSQVWVEVSNQPQHF.

The chain carries TRBV2 and TRBJ2-3; D call uncertain. CDR1 SNHLY and CDR2 FYNNEI come from the germline V gene. Trimming took 6 bases from V and 2 from J, leaving 9 bases between them. The CDR3 totals 13 residues. The chain's CDR3 is CASRGDFTDTQYF. In nucleotides, the CDR3 is TGTGCCAGCAGAGGCGACTTCACAGATACGCAGTATTTT. Looking up the rest from reference TRBV2 and TRBJ2-3 gives the full variable domain: EPEVTQTPSHQVTQMGQEVILRCVPISNHLYFYWYRQILGQKVEFLVSFYNNEISEKSEIFDDQFSVERPDGSNFTLKIRSTKLEDSAMYFCASRGDFTDTQYFGPGTRLTVL.

The chain joins TRBV7-2 to TRBJ1-1; D uncertain. The CDR3 is made up of 14 amino acids. Trimming stripped 5 bases from V and 9 bases from J, with 19 bases between. Per the germline V gene, CDR1 is SGHTA and CDR2 is FQGNSA. The CDR3 sequence is CASSLNRAFGKAFF. CDR3 bases: TGTGCCAGCAGCCTCAATCGAGCGTTCGGTAAAGCTTTCTTT.

This rearrangement joins TRBV11-1 to TRBJ2-1; 13 positions match TRBD2. CDR3 length equals 15 residues. CDR1 is SGHAT and CDR2 is FQDESV in the germline V gene (reference sequence). Trimming cost V 5 bases and J 8 bases; bases outside gene matches: 6. CDR3 amino acids: CASSVLAGGVDEQFF. The CDR3 DNA sequence: TGTGCCAGCAGCGTACTAGCGGGGGGGGTAGATGAGCAGTTCTTC. The complete variable domain, with remaining parts taken from reference TRBV11-1 and TRBJ2-1, reads EAEVAQSPRYKITEKSQAVAFWCDPISGHATLYWYRQILGQGPELLVQFQDESVVDDSQLPKDRFSAERLKGVDSTLKIQPAELGDSAMYLCASSVLAGGVDEQFFGPGTRLTVL.

The chain recombines TRBV7-2 with TRBJ1-2, with 7 bases that match TRBD1. The CDR3 totals 14 residues. V was pared by 3 bases and J by 4 bases, with 5 bases of the junction left unmatched. CDR1 is SGHTA, CDR2 FQGNSA, per germline. CDR3 residues: CASSFTGEGYGYTF. CDR3 coding DNA: TGTGCCAGCAGCTTTACAGGGGAAGGCTATGGCTACACCTTC.

The V gene is TRBV2, the J gene TRBJ2-7, with D possibly TRBD2 on 5 matching bases. Deletions cut 9 bases from V and 2 bases from J, with 14 bases between. The CDR3 length is 13 residues. Germline lookup yields CDR1 SNHLY and CDR2 FYNNEI. CDR3 DNA sequence: TGTGCCAGTCAAGGCGGGTCCGCCTACGAGCAGTACTTC. Encoded protein: CASQGGSAYEQYF.

The gene calls are TRBV9 and TRBJ2-1; the match to TRBD1 covers 11 bases. The germline gives CDR1 SGDLS, CDR2 YYNGEE. CDR3 length equals 14 residues. Losses at the gene ends were 4 bases for V and 7 bases for J; bases not matched to a gene: 4. In DNA form, the CDR3 reads TGTGCCAGCAGCTTAGGACAGGGGGCTAATGAGCAGTTCTTC. The encoded protein is CASSLGQGANEQFF. The full variable domain, in which reference TRBV9 and TRBJ2-1 provide the parts outside the CDR3, is DSGVTQTPKHLITATGQRVTLRCSPRSGDLSVYWYQQSLDQGLQFLIQYYNGEERAKGNILERFSAQQFPDLHSELNLSSLELGDSALYFCASSLGQGANEQFFGPGTRLTVL.

This chain joins TRBV25-1 and TRBJ1-1; D perhaps matches TRBD1 (6 bases). The germline V gene encodes CDR1 MGHDK and CDR2 SYGVNS. This CDR3 region has 14 residues. V gave up 4 bases and J gave up 5 bases, with 14 bases separating them. CDR3 sequence reads: CASSVGGGRTEAFF. The CDR3 DNA reads TGTGCCAGCAGTGTCGGCGGGGGGCGGACTGAAGCTTTCTTT.

V gene TRBV6-6 combines with J gene TRBJ2-5, with D possibly TRBD2 on 7 matching bases. The CDR3 is 15 amino acids. Germline CDR1 reads MNHNY; CDR2 reads SVGAGI (reference sequence). With 5 bases removed from V and 5 bases from J, the gap between germline ends came to 18 bases. The CDR3 bases are TGTGCCAGCAGTCAGGATAGGGGGGGTGGGGAGACCCAGTACTTC. This encodes CASSQDRGGGETQYF.

The genes are TRBV28 and TRBJ2-7, with TRBD2 identical over 7 bases. The CDR3 is made up of 15 amino acids. V shed 6 bases, J shed 0 bases, and the junction held 8 bases outside the gene matches. The germline V gene encodes CDR1 MDHEN and CDR2 SYDVKM. CDR3 coding DNA: TGTGCCAGCAGGGGGGGGGAGGGTAGCTCCTACGAGCAGTACTTC. Its translation: CASRGGEGSSYEQYF.

The chain carries TRBV9 and TRBJ2-1; 13 bases agree with TRBD2. CDR1 and CDR2 (germline): SGDLS, YYNGEE. The junction had 5 bases not matched to a gene; V was cut back by 2 bases and J by 0 bases. The CDR3 is 18 residues long. The CDR3 bases are TGTGCCAGCAGCGTCGGACTAGCGGGAGCAGGCTCCTACAATGAGCAGTTCTTC. Protein product: CASSVGLAGAGSYNEQFF.

The chain is built from TRBV29-1 and TRBJ2-6; D might be TRBD1 (6 bases). Germline CDR1 reads SQVTM; CDR2 reads ANQGSEA. The CDR3 consists of 17 residues. Trimming cost V 0 bases and J 0 bases, with 12 bases left between them. CDR3 region: CSVEERDTHSGANVLTF. In DNA form, the CDR3 reads TGCAGCGTTGAAGAACGGGACACACACTCTGGGGCCAACGTCCTGACTTTC.

The gene calls are TRBV19 and TRBJ2-7, with TRBD2 matching over 16 bases. The V segment lost 4 bases and the J segment 6 bases; nucleotides outside the gene matches: 9. CDR3 size: 17 residues. Germline V gene sequence: CDR1 LNHDA, CDR2 SQIVND (reference sequence). Written as DNA, the CDR3 is TGTGCCAGTAGTACGGGACTAGCGGGAGGGCTCTTCAGCGAGCAGTACTTC. Translation gives CASSTGLAGGLFSEQYF. The whole variable domain, filled in from reference TRBV19 and TRBJ2-7, reads DGGITQSPKYLFRKEGQNVTLSCEQNLNHDAMYWYRQDPGQGLRLIYYSQIVNDFQKGDIAEGYSVSREKKESFPLTVTSAQKNPTAFYLCASSTGLAGGLFSEQYFGPGTRLTVT.

J is TRBJ1-1 and V is TRBV19; the match to TRBD1 covers 10 bases. Trimming took 6 bases from V and 0 from J; bases not matched to a gene: 7. CDR3 length: 16 amino acids. Per germline, CDR1 LNHDA and CDR2 SQIVND (reference sequence). CDR3 sequence: CASSGGQGTMNTEAFF. The CDR3 coding sequence is TGTGCCAGTAGCGGGGGACAGGGGACTATGAACACTGAAGCTTTCTTT.

The CDR3 here is CAISGTSGRRNNEQFF. The CDR3 nucleotides read TGTGCCATCAGTGGGACTAGCGGGAGGAGGAACAATGAGCAGTTCTTC. The chain recombines TRBV10-3 with TRBJ2-1; TRBD2 agrees at 14 bases. From germline, CDR1 is ENHRY and CDR2 SYGVKD. CDR3 length: 16 amino acids. Unmatched junction bases numbered 4, after V lost 4 bases and J lost 5 bases.

The chain is built from TRBV5-4 and TRBJ2-7; 8 bases are a match to TRBD1. Germline V gene data show CDR1 as SGHNT and CDR2 as YYREEE (reference sequence). The CDR3 runs 15 residues. Unmatched junction bases numbered 9, after V lost 3 bases and J lost 4 bases. CDR3 amino acids: CASSSRDRHNYEQYF. The DNA of the CDR3 is TGTGCCAGCAGCTCCCGGGACAGGCACAATTACGAGCAGTACTTC.

The rearrangement uses TRBV6-5 and TRBJ1-4; tentative D call: TRBD1 (6 bases). Trimming took 2 bases from V and 2 from J, leaving 12 bases between them. The CDR3 consists of 16 residues. In germline, CDR1 is MNHEY, CDR2 SVGAGI. This chain's CDR3 is CASSYLGQSTNEKLFF. The CDR3 DNA reads TGTGCCAGCAGTTACCTTGGACAGTCTACTAATGAAAAACTGTTTTTT.

The chain couples TRBV7-9 to TRBJ1-5; D unclear. V gave up 7 bases and J gave up 4 bases, with 11 bases separating them. In germline, CDR1 is SEHNR, CDR2 FQNEAQ (reference sequence). This CDR3 has 13 amino acids. CDR3 region: CASTSEANQPQHF. In nucleotides, the CDR3 is TGTGCCAGCACCTCGGAGGCTAATCAGCCCCAGCATTTT.

Here the CDR3 reads CASSLGGRTGALNTEAFF. The CDR3 region has the DNA TGCGCCAGCAGCTTGGGAGGTAGGACAGGGGCATTGAACACTGAAGCTTTCTTT. The chain is built from TRBV5-1 and TRBJ1-1; 9 positions match TRBD1. Losses at the gene ends were 0 bases for V and 0 bases for J; bases not matched to a gene: 9. CDR3 size: 18 residues. Germline loops: CDR1 SGHRS, CDR2 YFSETQ.

The chain couples TRBV6-1 to TRBJ2-3, with 7 positions matching TRBD1. The CDR3 extends over 14 amino acids. The germline V gene encodes CDR1 MNHNS and CDR2 SASEGT. In DNA, the CDR3 is TGTGGGGCAGTGCTCGACAGGGTGGTGGATACGCAGTATTTT. This gives the protein CGAVLDRVVDTQYF.

This sequence joins TRBV11-2 and TRBJ1-4; D remains ambiguous. V was pared by 5 bases and J by 8 bases, with 9 bases between. The CDR3 totals 12 residues. CDR1 and CDR2 from the germline V gene are SGHAT and FQNNGV. The CDR3 region is CASSRRREKLFF. In DNA form, the CDR3 reads TGTGCCAGCAGCCGAAGGAGAGAAAAACTGTTTTTT.

The chain recombines TRBV11-3 with TRBJ2-1, with 8 bases identical to TRBD2. Germline V gene data show CDR1 as SGHNT and CDR2 as YENEEA. The CDR3 length is 14 residues. V gave up 3 bases and J gave up 6 bases; unmatched junction bases: 4. The CDR3 bases are TGTGCCAGCAGCTTCAGCGGGAGTATCAATGAGCAGTTCTTC. Translated, it gives CASSFSGSINEQFF.

This chain joins TRBV5-6 and TRBJ1-5; D perhaps matches TRBD1 (5 bases). The V gene's germline CDR1 is SGHDT and CDR2 YYEEEE. The ends were cut back, 1 base at V and 0 bases at J, with 14 bases in the middle. This CDR3 contains 17 residues. The CDR3 is CASSLWGSHYSNQPQHF. The CDR3 bases are TGTGCCAGCAGCTTGTGGGGCAGCCATTATAGCAATCAGCCCCAGCATTTT.